Described below is a single T cell receptor (beta chain) sequence and its context. The germline CDR1 and CDR2 sequences are MNHNS and SASEGT. The V and J ends lost 8 bases and 2 bases, in that order; junction bases with no gene match: 5. This CDR3 comprises 13 residues. The data were obtained in a study of blood T cell repertoires in COVID-19. The overall study: T cells, B-cell-depleted T cells, or PBMCs supplied cDNA or gDNA.

Authors' data handling: Cell counts per sample came from amplifying reference gene primers. The repertoire was sequenced with immunoSEQ multiplex PCR; TCRdb's copy has only in-frame clones and lacks some. V, J and clone size were drawn from that table, and D and trimming were deduced from the DNA. The sample consists of 120,000 or so clones, about four fifths of them appearing once. The J gene is TRBJ1-2, the V gene TRBV6-1; 7 bases are shared with TRBD1. The receptor was isolated from a man aged 40-49 years with active or convalescent COVID-19. Sequenced sample: peripheral blood. The CDR3 nucleotides are TGTGCCAGCGGGACAGATCTAAACTATGGCTACACCTTC. Translated: CASGTDLNYGYTF.